This T cell receptor beta chain is drawn from a study of T cell clonotyping in hematopoietic cell transplantation. Whole-study findings and limits: Graft donor and pretransplant recipient Inverse Simpson Index values predicted broader posttransplant TCR diversity. After transplant, recipient diversity fell while pathologically expanded clonotypes grew through day 180.

The J segment lost 6 bases and the V segment lost 3 bases, leaving 6 bases of the junction unmatched. The germline V gene encodes CDR1 SGDLS and CDR2 YYNGEE. This CDR3 has 14 residues. Turning to this clone: Its matching antigen is unknown.

Sequencing used immunoSEQ multiplex PCR; TCRdb keeps in-frame clones, though not all of them. Altogether roughly 42,000 clones are present, 94% being singletons, with the ten largest covering about 0.8%. V gene TRBV9 combines with J gene TRBJ2-7, with TRBD1 matching over 10 bases. The clonotype originates from a woman aged 45-65 years in good health. Some clones in this sample may be carry-over from other donors' samples. The material sequenced was peripheral blood mononuclear cells. CDR3 amino acids: CASSATGGRGEQYF. CDR3 coding DNA: TGTGCCAGCAGCGCGACAGGGGGCAGGGGCGAGCAGTACTTC.